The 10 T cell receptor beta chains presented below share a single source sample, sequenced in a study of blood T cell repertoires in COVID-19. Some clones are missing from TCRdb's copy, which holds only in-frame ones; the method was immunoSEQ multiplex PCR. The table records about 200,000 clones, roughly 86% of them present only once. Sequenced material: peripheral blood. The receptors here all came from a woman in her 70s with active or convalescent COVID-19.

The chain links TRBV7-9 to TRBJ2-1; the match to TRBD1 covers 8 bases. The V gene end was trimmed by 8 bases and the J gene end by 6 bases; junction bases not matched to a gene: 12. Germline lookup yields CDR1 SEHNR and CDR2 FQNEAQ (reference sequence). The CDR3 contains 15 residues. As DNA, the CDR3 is TGTGCCAGCCGGATTTACAGGGGGTTTCTCAATGAGCAGTTCTTC. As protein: CASRIYRGFLNEQFF.

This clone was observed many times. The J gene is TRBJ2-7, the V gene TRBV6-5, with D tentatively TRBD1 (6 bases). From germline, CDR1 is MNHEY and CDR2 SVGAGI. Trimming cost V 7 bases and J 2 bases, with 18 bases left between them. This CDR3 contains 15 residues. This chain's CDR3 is CASMPSMDSAYEQYF. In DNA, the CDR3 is TGTGCCAGCATGCCCTCTATGGACAGCGCCTACGAGCAGTACTTC.

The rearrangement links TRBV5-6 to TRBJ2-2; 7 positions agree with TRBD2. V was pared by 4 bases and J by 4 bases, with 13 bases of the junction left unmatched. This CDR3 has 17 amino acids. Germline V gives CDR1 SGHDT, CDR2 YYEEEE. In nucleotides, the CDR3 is TGTGCCAGCAGCCCCTGGGGTAGCGGGTCGGTCACCGGGGAGCTGTTTTTT. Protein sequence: CASSPWGSGSVTGELFF.

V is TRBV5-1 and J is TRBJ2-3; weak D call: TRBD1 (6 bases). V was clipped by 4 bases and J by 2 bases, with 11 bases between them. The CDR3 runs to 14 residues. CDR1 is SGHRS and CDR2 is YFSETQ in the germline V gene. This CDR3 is CASSPGQYTDTQYF. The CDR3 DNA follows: TGCGCCAGCAGCCCCGGACAGTACACAGATACGCAGTATTTT.

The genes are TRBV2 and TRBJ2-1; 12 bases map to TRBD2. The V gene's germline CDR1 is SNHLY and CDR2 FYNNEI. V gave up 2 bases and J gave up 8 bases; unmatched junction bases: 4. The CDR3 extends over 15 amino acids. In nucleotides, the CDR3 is TGTGCCAGCAGTGAACAACTAGCGGGAGGTTATGAGCAGTTCTTC. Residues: CASSEQLAGGYEQFF.

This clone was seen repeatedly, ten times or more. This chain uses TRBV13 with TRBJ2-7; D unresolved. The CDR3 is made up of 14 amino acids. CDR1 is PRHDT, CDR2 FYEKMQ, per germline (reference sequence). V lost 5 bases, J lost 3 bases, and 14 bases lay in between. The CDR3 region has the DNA TGTGCCAGCAGCCCCTCTGGGCAGCTCTACGAGCAGTACTTC. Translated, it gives CASSPSGQLYEQYF.

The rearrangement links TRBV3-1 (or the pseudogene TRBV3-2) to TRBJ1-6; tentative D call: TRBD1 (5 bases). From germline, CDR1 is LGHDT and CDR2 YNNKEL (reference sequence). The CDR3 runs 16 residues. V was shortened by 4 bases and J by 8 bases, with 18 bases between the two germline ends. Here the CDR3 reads CASSRGGTGGDSPLHF. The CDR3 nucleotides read TGTGCCAGCAGCCGCGGGGGAACAGGAGGCGATTCACCCCTCCACTTT.

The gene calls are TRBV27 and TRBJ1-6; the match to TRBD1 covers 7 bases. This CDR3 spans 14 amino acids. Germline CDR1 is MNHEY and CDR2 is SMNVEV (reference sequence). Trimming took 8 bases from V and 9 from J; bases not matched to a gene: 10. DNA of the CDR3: TGTGCCAGCCGCCAGACAGGGTGGAGTTCACCCCTCCACTTT. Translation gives CASRQTGWSSPLHF.

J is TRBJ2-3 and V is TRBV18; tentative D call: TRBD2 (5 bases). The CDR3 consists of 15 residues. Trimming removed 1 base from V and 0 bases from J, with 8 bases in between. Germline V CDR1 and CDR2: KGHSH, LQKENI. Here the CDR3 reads CASSPRRLSTDTQYF. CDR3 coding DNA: TGTGCCAGCTCACCACGTCGACTAAGCACAGATACGCAGTATTTT.

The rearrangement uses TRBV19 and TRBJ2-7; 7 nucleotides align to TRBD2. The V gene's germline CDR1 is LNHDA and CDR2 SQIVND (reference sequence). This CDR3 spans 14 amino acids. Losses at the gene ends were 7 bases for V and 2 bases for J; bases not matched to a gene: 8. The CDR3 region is CASTEREPPYEQYF. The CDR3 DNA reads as TGTGCCAGTACAGAGCGGGAACCACCCTACGAGCAGTACTTC.